One and the same sample provided the 31 T cell receptor beta chains below, sequenced in a study of T cell changes during pregnancy in multiple sclerosis. Libraries were prepared by immunoSEQ multiplex PCR; TCRdb keeps only in-frame clonotypes and omits some of them. The repertoire holds 50,000 or so clones, with 85% to 90% as singletons. The specimen was CD8+ T cells from peripheral blood mononuclear cells, collected in the second trimester of pregnancy. These receptors were collected from a female donor with multiple sclerosis, enrolled in a pregnancy study.

This clone came up once. CDR3 loop: CASSLVGGDNEQFF. In nucleotides, the CDR3 is TGTGCCAGCAGCTTAGTGGGGGGGGACAATGAGCAGTTCTTC. The chain recombines TRBV7-8 with TRBJ2-1, with 7 nucleotides matching TRBD2. Germline CDR1 and CDR2: SGHVS and FQNEAQ. The CDR3 loop spans 14 amino acids. Unmatched junction bases numbered 2, after V lost 1 base and J lost 5 bases.

This clone occurred a few times. At one end, the junction sequence differs from germline, possibly due to a read error. V is TRBV6-1 and J is TRBJ2-5; tentative D call: TRBD2 (7 bases). Germline V gives CDR1 MNHNS, CDR2 SASEGT. This CDR3 contains 15 residues. Here the CDR3 reads CASSEESGGQATQYF. CDR3 nucleotides: TGTGCCAGCAGTGAAGAGTCGGGGGGACAAGCGACCCAGTACTTC.

Here the CDR3 reads CASSPGQGNRETQYF. CDR3 coding DNA: TGTGCCAGCAGCCCCGGACAGGGGAATCGGGAGACCCAGTACTTC. J is TRBJ2-5 and V is TRBV7-3, with 9 bases identical to TRBD1. Germline assignment: CDR1 SGHTA and CDR2 FQGTGA. Trimming removed 5 bases from V and 5 bases from J; junction bases left unmatched: 9. The CDR3 spans 15 residues.

V gene TRBV30 combines with J gene TRBJ1-4, with TRBD1 matching over 10 bases. CDR3 size: 14 residues. The V and J ends lost 1 base and 6 bases, in that order; junction bases with no gene match: 2. CDR1 is GTSNPN, CDR2 SVGIG, per germline (reference sequence). The CDR3 protein is CAWSAGTGDEKLFF. CDR3 in DNA: TGTGCCTGGAGTGCCGGGACAGGGGATGAAAAACTGTTTTTT.

The genes are TRBV10-2 and TRBJ2-7; 7 nucleotides line up with TRBD1. This CDR3 has 14 amino acids. Per germline, CDR1 WSHSY and CDR2 SAAADI. J gave up 5 bases and V 8 bases, and 12 bases lay outside the gene matches. The CDR3 is CASGIGQAANEQYF. The DNA for the CDR3 is TGCGCCAGCGGGATTGGACAGGCGGCGAACGAGCAGTACTTC.

V gene TRBV27 combines with J gene TRBJ2-1; the match to TRBD2 covers 12 bases. The CDR3 is 15 amino acids. Looked up from germline, CDR1 is MNHEY and CDR2 is SMNVEV (reference sequence). Trimming removed 5 bases from V and 8 bases from J; junction bases left unmatched: 7. The CDR3 DNA reads TGTGCCAGCAGTCTAGCGGGAGGGGTTACAGATGAGCAGTTCTTC. It translates to CASSLAGGVTDEQFF.

Written as DNA, the CDR3 is TGTGCCAGTAGTATTTCGGGAGAAAATTCACCCCTCCACTTT. This gives the protein CASSISGENSPLHF. The chain couples TRBV19 to TRBJ1-6; D gene uncertain. CDR1 is LNHDA and CDR2 is SQIVND in the germline V gene (reference sequence). The CDR3 has 14 amino acids. Deletions cut 3 bases from V and 7 bases from J, with 10 bases between. The full variable domain, in which reference TRBV19 and TRBJ1-6 provide the parts outside the CDR3, is DGGITQSPKYLFRKEGQNVTLSCEQNLNHDAMYWYRQDPGQGLRLIYYSQIVNDFQKGDIAEGYSVSREKKESFPLTVTSAQKNPTAFYLCASSISGENSPLHFGNGTRLTVT.

This chain joins TRBV9 and TRBJ2-5; 7 positions match TRBD2. V trimming: 3 bases; J trimming: 0 bases; junction bases outside the gene matches: 8. CDR3 length: 16 amino acids. Germline CDR1 SGDLS, CDR2 YYNGEE. CDR3 bases: TGTGCCAGCAGCGGGACTGCGGGGGAGTACCAAGAGACCCAGTACTTC. Translating it yields CASSGTAGEYQETQYF.

V gene TRBV6-5 combines with J gene TRBJ1-2, with D possibly matching TRBD1 (5 bases). Germline V gene sequence: CDR1 MNHEY, CDR2 SVGAGI. Between the trimmed V and J ends, which lost 6 bases and 10 bases, there was a span of 18 bases. There are 13 residues in the CDR3. The CDR3 DNA reads TGTGCCAGCAGGGGGGGACCGCATTACGACTACACCTTC. It yields the protein CASRGGPHYDYTF.

The chain uses TRBV9 and TRBJ1-3; perhaps TRBD1 as D (5 bases). The CDR3 is made up of 14 amino acids. Germline assignment: CDR1 SGDLS and CDR2 YYNGEE. The ends were cut back, 3 bases at V and 4 bases at J, with 11 bases in the middle. The CDR3 region has the DNA TGTGCCAGCAGCGCCGGGGGTTCGGGAAACACCATATATTTT. This encodes CASSAGGSGNTIYF.

This rearrangement joins TRBV4-2 to TRBJ1-2; 8 nucleotides line up with TRBD1. V shed 3 bases and J 0 bases; nucleotides not matched to a gene: 6. Germline CDR1 and CDR2: LGHNA and YNFKEQ. The CDR3 has 16 residues. CDR3 in amino acids: CASSQIQGASNYGYTF. CDR3 sequence (DNA): TGTGCCAGCAGCCAGATCCAGGGGGCGTCTAACTATGGCTACACCTTC.

In this sample, this clone turned up once. This chain connects TRBV13 to TRBJ2-7; TRBD1 aligns across 12 bases. CDR1 and CDR2 (germline): PRHDT, FYEKMQ (reference sequence). Unmatched junction bases numbered 10, after V lost 6 bases and J lost 1 base. The CDR3 extends over 17 amino acids. CDR3 in amino acids: CASRVGTGGSLSYEQYF. The CDR3 region has the DNA TGTGCCAGCAGAGTCGGGACAGGGGGCTCTCTTTCCTACGAGCAGTACTTC. Based on the CDR3 plus reference TRBV13 and TRBJ2-7, the full variable domain is AAGVIQSPRHLIKEKRETATLKCYPIPRHDTVYWYQQGPGQDPQFLISFYEKMQSDKGSIPDRFSAQQFSDYHSELNMSSLELGDSALYFCASRVGTGGSLSYEQYFGPGTRLTVT.

This chain connects TRBV27 to TRBJ2-3; tentative D call: TRBD2 (5 bases). Deletions cut 7 bases from V and 2 bases from J, with 19 bases between. The CDR3 is 16 amino acids. Germline-derived CDR1 and CDR2 are MNHEY and SMNVEV (reference sequence). This CDR3 reads CASNTEGIYNTDTQYF. In nucleotides, the CDR3 is TGTGCCAGCAACACAGAGGGAATCTACAACACAGATACGCAGTATTTT.

The chain couples TRBV15 to TRBJ1-1, with D uncertain. The CDR3 is 13 residues long. Trimming took 4 bases from V and 7 from J, leaving 13 bases between them. CDR1 and CDR2 from the germline V gene are LNHNV and YYDKDF (reference sequence). CDR3 loop: CATSTSDKVEAFF. The CDR3 nucleotides read TGTGCCACCAGCACGTCCGACAAAGTTGAAGCTTTCTTT.

The V call is TRBV6-6, the J call TRBJ2-3; 9 bases agree with TRBD2. V was pared by 2 bases and J by 3 bases, with 6 bases of the junction left unmatched. The CDR3 is 16 residues long. Germline assignment: CDR1 MNHNY and CDR2 SVGAGI (reference sequence). The CDR3 DNA reads TGTGCCAGCAGTTACAACGCGGGGGGGCTGACAGATACGCAGTATTTT. This translates into CASSYNAGGLTDTQYF.

The chain is built from TRBV6-4 and TRBJ2-3, with TRBD2 identical over 13 bases. V lost 4 bases, J lost 1 base, and 2 bases stayed unmatched. The CDR3 extends over 16 amino acids. Germline lookup yields CDR1 MRHNA and CDR2 SNTAGT. The CDR3 loop reads CASSVGTSGGTDTQYF. Written as DNA, the CDR3 is TGTGCCAGCAGTGTCGGGACTAGCGGGGGCACAGATACGCAGTATTTT.

The chain has TRBV18 and TRBJ2-7; the match to TRBD2 covers 7 bases. The CDR3 totals 15 residues. CDR1 is KGHSH, CDR2 LQKENI, per germline. V lost 3 bases and J lost 1; bases outside the gene matches: 6. The CDR3 nucleotides read TGTGCCAGCTCACCTGAGGCTAGCGGATCCTACGAGCAGTACTTC. Translated, it gives CASSPEASGSYEQYF.

The rearrangement links TRBV7-2 to TRBJ2-3; D is uncertain. This CDR3 region has 14 residues. In germline, CDR1 is SGHTA, CDR2 FQGNSA. V dropped 8 bases and J dropped 0 bases, with 12 bases sitting between them. The CDR3, as DNA: TGTGCCAGCCTCAGGAACCCTAGCACAGATACGCAGTATTTT. Protein product: CASLRNPSTDTQYF. Full variable domain (outside the CDR3, taken from reference TRBV7-2 and TRBJ2-3): GAGVSQSPSNKVTEKGKDVELRCDPISGHTALYWYRQSLGQGLEFLIYFQGNSAPDKSGLPSDRFSAERTGGSVSTLTIQRTQQEDSAVYLCASLRNPSTDTQYFGPGTRLTVL.

The sample holds many counts of this clone. The chain recombines TRBV7-2 with TRBJ2-2, with a possible D match to TRBD2 (6 bases). CDR3 size: 14 residues. Per the germline V gene, CDR1 is SGHTA and CDR2 is FQGNSA. V lost 5 bases and J 5 bases, leaving 12 bases between the germline ends. This CDR3 reads CASSPGLHTGELFF. The CDR3 nucleotides read TGTGCCAGCAGCCCGGGACTCCATACCGGGGAGCTGTTTTTT. The entire variable domain, with the rest obtained from reference TRBV7-2 and TRBJ2-2, is as follows: GAGVSQSPSNKVTEKGKDVELRCDPISGHTALYWYRQSLGQGLEFLIYFQGNSAPDKSGLPSDRFSAERTGGSVSTLTIQRTQQEDSAVYLCASSPGLHTGELFFGEGSRLTVL.

V gene TRBV6-1 combines with J gene TRBJ1-2; 10 bases agree with TRBD1. CDR3 size: 18 residues. With 3 bases clipped from V and 8 bases from J, the junction kept 18 bases outside the gene matches. Germline values: CDR1 MNHNS, CDR2 SASEGT. The CDR3: CASSDSGRWGQGIHGYTF. The CDR3 DNA reads TGTGCCAGCAGTGATTCGGGCCGATGGGGACAGGGGATTCACGGCTACACCTTC.

The genes are TRBV9 and TRBJ2-1, with 9 bases matching TRBD1. The junction had 1 base not matched to a gene; V was cut back by 2 bases and J by 4 bases. In germline, CDR1 is SGDLS, CDR2 YYNGEE. The CDR3 is 14 amino acids. The CDR3 spells CASSVGQGYNEQFF. CDR3 DNA: TGTGCCAGCAGCGTCGGACAGGGGTACAATGAGCAGTTCTTC.

V and J are TRBV6-6 and TRBJ2-5; maybe TRBD1 (6 bases). The CDR3 is 14 amino acids. V gave up 5 bases and J gave up 5 bases, with 15 bases separating them. The germline CDR1 and CDR2 sequences are MNHNY and SVGAGI (reference sequence). CDR3 region: CASSPPGQRETQYF. The CDR3 nucleotides are TGTGCCAGCAGTCCGCCGGGACAAAGGGAGACCCAGTACTTC.

This clone was seen a handful of times. The V gene is TRBV2, the J gene TRBJ2-1; tentative D call: TRBD2 (6 bases). CDR3 length: 17 amino acids. V shed 8 bases and J shed 0 bases, with 20 bases lying between them. Germline loops: CDR1 SNHLY, CDR2 FYNNEI. The CDR3 sequence is CASSPWGLFSSYNEQFF. CDR3 sequence (DNA): TGTGCCAGCTCCCCTTGGGGACTGTTTAGCTCCTACAATGAGCAGTTCTTC. Drawing the rest from reference TRBV2 and TRBJ2-1, the complete variable domain is EPEVTQTPSHQVTQMGQEVILRCVPISNHLYFYWYRQILGQKVEFLVSFYNNEISEKSEIFDDQFSVERPDGSNFTLKIRSTKLEDSAMYFCASSPWGLFSSYNEQFFGPGTRLTVL.

The chain has TRBV15 and TRBJ2-5; D is perhaps TRBD1 (6 bases). The closer fit of TRBJ2-7 to the DNA end suggests the J call may be wrong. The germline CDR1 and CDR2 sequences are LNHNV and YYDKDF (reference sequence). This CDR3 is 14 amino acids long. This chain's CDR3 is CATSGGQGPYEQYF. The CDR3 DNA sequence: TGTGCCACCAGCGGGGGACAAGGACCCTACGAGCAGTACTTC.

The chain combines TRBV11-1 with TRBJ2-7; D may be TRBD1 (5 bases). Trimming removed 1 base from V and 4 bases from J, with 17 bases in between. Germline values: CDR1 SGHAT, CDR2 FQDESV (reference sequence). There are 16 residues in the CDR3. Here the CDR3 reads CASSLEGAQARYEQYF. CDR3 DNA: TGTGCCAGCAGCTTAGAAGGGGCACAGGCCAGGTACGAGCAGTACTTC. Supplemented by reference TRBV11-1 and TRBJ2-7, the full variable domain reads EAEVAQSPRYKITEKSQAVAFWCDPISGHATLYWYRQILGQGPELLVQFQDESVVDDSQLPKDRFSAERLKGVDSTLKIQPAELGDSAMYLCASSLEGAQARYEQYFGPGTRLTVT.

This clone was seen a handful of times. CDR3 coding DNA: TGTGCCAGCAGCTTGGGGGCAATGTCGCACTGGGAAGCTTTCTTT. This sequence encodes CASSLGAMSHWEAFF. V and J are TRBV7-9 and TRBJ1-1, with D possibly being TRBD1 (6 bases). Trimming took off 3 bases at V and 8 bases at J, with 19 bases between the two ends. CDR1 and CDR2 from the germline V gene are SEHNR and FQNEAQ (reference sequence). This CDR3 region has 15 residues.

This clone was picked up a small number of times. The chain has TRBV6-1 and TRBJ1-5, with TRBD1 as a possible D gene (6 bases). V was pared by 3 bases and J by 6 bases, with 18 bases between. There are 16 residues in the CDR3. Per the germline V gene, CDR1 is MNHNS and CDR2 is SASEGT. CDR3 DNA: TGTGCCAGCAGTGAGGTCCCAACCACAGGGCTTCAGCCCCAGCATTTT. It codes for CASSEVPTTGLQPQHF.

This chain uses TRBV4-1 with TRBJ1-3; 7 bases are shared with TRBD1. The trim removed 1 base at V and 4 bases at J, leaving 4 bases unmatched. The CDR3 covers 15 residues. Germline lookup yields CDR1 MGHRA and CDR2 YSYEKL. The CDR3 spells CASSQVMGQGNTIYF. The CDR3 region has the DNA TGCGCCAGCAGCCAAGTCATGGGACAGGGAAACACCATATATTTT.

This clone was detected a few times. This chain links TRBV21-1 with TRBJ1-6; the table assigns TRBD1, which was not confirmed against the DNA. TRBV21-1 is a documented pseudogene. The CDR3 is 17 amino acids. The CDR3 here is CASSKKTGGLVDSPLHF. CDR3 sequence (DNA): TGTGCCAGCAGCAAAAAGACAGGGGGTTTAGTTGATTCACCCCTCCACTTT.

The chain is built from TRBV2 and TRBJ2-2, with a possible D match to TRBD2 (6 bases). The CDR3 totals 16 residues. Germline CDR1 and CDR2: SNHLY and FYNNEI. V was cut by 1 base and J by 3 bases, with 12 bases left in between. CDR3 sequence reads: CASSEGMRGYTGELFF. In nucleotides, the CDR3 is TGTGCCAGCAGTGAAGGAATGCGGGGCTACACCGGGGAGCTGTTTTTT.

V usage is TRBV30 and J usage is TRBJ2-7, with D tentatively TRBD2 (7 bases). The CDR3 has 13 amino acids. V was cut by 0 bases and J by 6 bases, with 12 bases left in between. CDR1 is GTSNPN and CDR2 is SVGIG in the germline V gene (reference sequence). CDR3 residues: CAWSVVGGAEQYF. The CDR3 nucleotides are TGTGCCTGGAGTGTAGTAGGGGGGGCCGAGCAGTACTTC.